The subject of this entry is one T cell receptor (beta chain). Its antigen remains unidentified. This record belongs to a study of graft-versus-host responses after intestinal transplantation. As for the study in general: Recipients uniformly received anti-thymocyte globulin induction, followed by tacrolimus and steroids for roughly 3 years. Findings of the study overall: GvH clone levels peaked in circulation, and this peak was associated with early post-transplant HvG declines. Recipient marrow showed GvH clones, some seen first in ileum or blood. The study found high graft-versus-host to host-versus-graft clonal ratios in allografts of patients with graft-donor T cell macrochimerism.

This CDR3 is 12 amino acids long. CDR1 is SEHNR and CDR2 is FQNEAQ in the germline V gene (reference sequence). The V end lost 5 bases, the J end lost 7 bases, and 9 bases lay between the germline ends. Repertoires were generated with immunoSEQ multiplex PCR, while TCRdb's copy carries only in-frame clones and drops some. The sample holds 75,000 to 100,000 clones, roughly 91% seen once. The chain employs TRBV7-9 and TRBJ2-1; weak D call: TRBD2 (5 bases). Specimen: unstimulated CD8+ T cells sorted from spleen or lymph node cells, collected before intestinal transplant. The receptor's source is a human donor who received an intestinal transplant. The CDR3 loop is CASSRGGNEQFF. The CDR3 DNA reads TGTGCCAGCAGCCGAGGCGGGAATGAGCAGTTCTTC.